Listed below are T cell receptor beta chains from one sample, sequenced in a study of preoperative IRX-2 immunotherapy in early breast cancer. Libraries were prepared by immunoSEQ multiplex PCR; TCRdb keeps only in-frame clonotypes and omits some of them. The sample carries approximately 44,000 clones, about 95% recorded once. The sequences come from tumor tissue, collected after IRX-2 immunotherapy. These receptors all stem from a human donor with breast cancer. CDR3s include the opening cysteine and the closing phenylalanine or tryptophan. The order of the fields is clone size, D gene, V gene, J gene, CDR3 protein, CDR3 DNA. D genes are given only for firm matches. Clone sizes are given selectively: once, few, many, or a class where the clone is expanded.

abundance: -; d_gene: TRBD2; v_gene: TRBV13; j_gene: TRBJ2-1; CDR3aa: CASSLLLSGGISYNEQFF; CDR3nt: TGTGCCAGCAGTTTACTCCTTAGCGGGGGGATCTCCTACAATGAGCAGTTCTTC
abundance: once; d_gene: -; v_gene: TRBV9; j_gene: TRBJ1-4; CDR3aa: CASSVDRVGEKLFF; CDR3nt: TGTGCCAGCAGCGTAGACAGGGTCGGTGAAAAACTGTTTTTT
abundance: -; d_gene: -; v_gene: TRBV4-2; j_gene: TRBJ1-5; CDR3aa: CASSQEQGHQPQHF; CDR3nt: TGTGCCAGCAGCCAAGAGCAGGGGCATCAGCCCCAGCATTTT
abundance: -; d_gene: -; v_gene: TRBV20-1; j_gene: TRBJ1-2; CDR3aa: CSAQGNYGYTF; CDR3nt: TGCAGTGCCCAGGGTAACTATGGCTACACCTTC
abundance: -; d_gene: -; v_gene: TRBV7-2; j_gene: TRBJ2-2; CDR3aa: CASSLVQGGTGELFF; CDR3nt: TGTGCCAGCAGCTTAGTACAGGGCGGCACCGGGGAGCTGTTTTTT
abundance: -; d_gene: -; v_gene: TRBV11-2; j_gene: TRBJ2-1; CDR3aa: CASSFSRYNEQFF; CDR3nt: TGTGCCAGCAGCTTTTCCCGGTACAATGAGCAGTTCTTC
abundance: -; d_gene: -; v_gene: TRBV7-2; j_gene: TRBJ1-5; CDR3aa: CASSLPDSSNQPQHF; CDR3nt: TGTGCCAGCAGCTTACCCGACAGCAGCAATCAGCCCCAGCATTTT
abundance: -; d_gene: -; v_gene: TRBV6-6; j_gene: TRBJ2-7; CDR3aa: CASSPLAVGEQYF; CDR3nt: TGTGCCAGCTCCCCACTAGCAGTGGGCGAGCAGTACTTC
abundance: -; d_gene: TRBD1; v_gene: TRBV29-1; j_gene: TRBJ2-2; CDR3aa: CSVPAGTGFAGELFF; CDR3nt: TGCAGCGTACCGGCCGGGACAGGGTTCGCCGGGGAGCTGTTTTTT
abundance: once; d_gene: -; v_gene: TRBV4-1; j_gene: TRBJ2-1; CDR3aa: CASSQGVGRDNEQFF; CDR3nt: TGCGCCAGCAGCCAAGGAGTCGGCAGAGACAATGAGCAGTTCTTC
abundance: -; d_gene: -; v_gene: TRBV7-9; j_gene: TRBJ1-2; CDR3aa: CASSLGRVESYTF; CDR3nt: TGTGCCAGCAGCTTAGGCAGGGTAGAGAGCTACACCTTC
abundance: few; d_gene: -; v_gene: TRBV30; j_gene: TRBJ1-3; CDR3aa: CAWRSGNTIYF; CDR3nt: TGTGCCTGGCGGTCAGGAAACACCATATATTTT
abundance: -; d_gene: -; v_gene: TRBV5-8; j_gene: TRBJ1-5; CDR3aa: CASSSGDTGNQPQHF; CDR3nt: TGTGCCAGCAGCTCCGGGGATACCGGCAATCAGCCCCAGCATTTT
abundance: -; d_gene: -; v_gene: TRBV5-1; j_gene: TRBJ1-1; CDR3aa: CASSYQGLNTEAFF; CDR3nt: TGCGCCAGCAGCTACCAGGGACTGAACACTGAAGCTTTCTTT
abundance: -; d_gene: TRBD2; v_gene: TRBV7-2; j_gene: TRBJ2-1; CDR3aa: CASSHGTSGSYEQFF; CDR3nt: TGTGCCAGCAGCCATGGGACTAGCGGGAGTTATGAGCAGTTCTTC
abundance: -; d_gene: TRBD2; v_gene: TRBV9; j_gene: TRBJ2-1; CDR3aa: CASSGAGGSYNEQFF; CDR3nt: TGTGCCAGCAGCGGGGCGGGAGGGTCCTACAATGAGCAGTTCTTC
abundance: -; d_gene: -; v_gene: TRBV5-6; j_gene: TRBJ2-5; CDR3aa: CASSWAGTEETQYF; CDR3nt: TGTGCCAGCAGCTGGGCCGGGACTGAAGAGACCCAGTACTTC
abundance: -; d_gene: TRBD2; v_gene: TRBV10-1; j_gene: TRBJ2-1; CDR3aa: CAIGTSGGALSNEQFF; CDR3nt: TGCGCCATCGGGACTAGCGGGGGGGCACTCTCCAATGAGCAGTTCTTC
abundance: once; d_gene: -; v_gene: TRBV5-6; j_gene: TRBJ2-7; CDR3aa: CASSLLLYEQYF; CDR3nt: TGTGCCAGCAGCTTGCTCCTCTACGAGCAGTACTTC
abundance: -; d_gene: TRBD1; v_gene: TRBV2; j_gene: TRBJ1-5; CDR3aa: CASSATGTGGQPQHF; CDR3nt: TGTGCCAGCAGCGCTACCGGGACAGGGGGTCAGCCCCAGCATTTT
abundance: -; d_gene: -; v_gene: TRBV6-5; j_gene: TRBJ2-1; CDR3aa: CASATTYNEQFF; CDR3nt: TGTGCCAGTGCTACGACCTACAATGAGCAGTTCTTC
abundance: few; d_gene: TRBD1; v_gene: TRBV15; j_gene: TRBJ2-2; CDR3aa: CATSRDRGSVGELFF; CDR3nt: TGTGCCACCAGCAGGGACAGGGGATCGGTCGGGGAGCTGTTTTTT
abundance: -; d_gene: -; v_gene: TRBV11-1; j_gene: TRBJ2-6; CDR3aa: CASSLGGVSGANVLTF; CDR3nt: TGTGCCAGCAGCTTAGGTGGGGTCTCTGGGGCCAACGTCCTGACTTTC
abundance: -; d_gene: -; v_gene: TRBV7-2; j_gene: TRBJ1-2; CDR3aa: CASSLAAGRYGYTF; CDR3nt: TGTGCCAGCAGCTTAGCGGCCGGGCGCTATGGCTACACCTTC
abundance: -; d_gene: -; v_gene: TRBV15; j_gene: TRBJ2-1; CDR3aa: CATSSRGDQYNEQFF; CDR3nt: TGTGCCACCAGCAGCCGGGGCGACCAATACAATGAGCAGTTCTTC
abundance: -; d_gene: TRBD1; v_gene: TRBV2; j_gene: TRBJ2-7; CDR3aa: CASRAGQGTEQYF; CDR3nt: TGTGCCAGCAGGGCTGGACAGGGGACGGAGCAGTACTTC
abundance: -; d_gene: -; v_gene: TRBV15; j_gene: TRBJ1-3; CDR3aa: CATSRVAAGNTIYF; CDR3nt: TGTGCCACCAGCAGAGTTGCAGCTGGAAACACCATATATTTT
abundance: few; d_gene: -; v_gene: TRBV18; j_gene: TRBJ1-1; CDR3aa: CASSPYTGTAFF; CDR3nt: TGTGCCAGCTCACCGTATACAGGGACCGCTTTCTTT
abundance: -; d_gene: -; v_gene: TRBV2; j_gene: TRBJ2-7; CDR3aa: CASRSDGAYEQYF; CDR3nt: TGTGCCAGCAGGTCGGACGGAGCCTACGAGCAGTACTTC
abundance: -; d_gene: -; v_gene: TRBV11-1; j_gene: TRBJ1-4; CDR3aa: CASSPSGGEKLFF; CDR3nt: TGTGCCAGCAGCCCATCGGGGGGTGAAAAACTGTTTTTT
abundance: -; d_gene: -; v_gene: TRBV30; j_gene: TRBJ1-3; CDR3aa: CAWSVRAGSGNTIYF; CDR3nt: TGTGCCTGGAGTGTACGTGCAGGGTCGGGAAACACCATATATTTT
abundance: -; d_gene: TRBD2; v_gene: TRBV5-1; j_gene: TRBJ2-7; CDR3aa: CVSSDPSGPYEQYF; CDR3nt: TGCGTCAGCTCCGACCCTAGCGGCCCCTACGAGCAGTACTTC
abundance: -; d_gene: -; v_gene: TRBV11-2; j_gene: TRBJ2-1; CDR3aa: CASSTDGYYNEQFF; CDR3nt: TGTGCCAGCAGCACGGACGGCTACTACAATGAGCAGTTCTTC
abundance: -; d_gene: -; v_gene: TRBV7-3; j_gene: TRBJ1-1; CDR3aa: CASSLKGTGTEAFF; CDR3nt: TGTGCCAGCAGCTTAAAAGGGACGGGCACTGAAGCTTTCTTT
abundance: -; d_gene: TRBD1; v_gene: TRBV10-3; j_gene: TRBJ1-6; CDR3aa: CATGQVPGNSPLHF; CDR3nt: TGTGCCACCGGACAGGTCCCTGGGAATTCACCCCTCCACTTT
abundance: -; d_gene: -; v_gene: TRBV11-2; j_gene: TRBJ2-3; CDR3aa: CASSLEGGRASTDTQYF; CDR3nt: TGTGCCAGCAGCTTAGAGGGGGGGCGGGCTAGCACAGATACGCAGTATTTT
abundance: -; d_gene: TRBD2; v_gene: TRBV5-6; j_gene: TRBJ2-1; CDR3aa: CASSQTSGRAMDEQFF; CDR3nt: TGTGCCAGCAGCCAAACTAGCGGGAGGGCGATGGATGAGCAGTTCTTC
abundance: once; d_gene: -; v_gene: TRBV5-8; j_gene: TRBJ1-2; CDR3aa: CASGGFSSGYTF; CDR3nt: TGTGCCAGCGGTGGGTTTTCAAGTGGCTACACCTTC
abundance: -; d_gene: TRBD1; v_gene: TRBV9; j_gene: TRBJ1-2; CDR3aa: CASSATPQGAYGYTF; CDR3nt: TGTGCCAGCAGCGCCACGCCCCAGGGGGCCTATGGCTACACCTTC
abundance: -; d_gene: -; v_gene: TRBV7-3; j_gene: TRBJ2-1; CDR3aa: CASSLAKGLYNEQFF; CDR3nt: TGTGCCAGCAGCCTCGCGAAGGGGCTATACAATGAGCAGTTCTTC
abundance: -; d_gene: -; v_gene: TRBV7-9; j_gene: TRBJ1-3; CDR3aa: CASSFFTGYSGNTIYF; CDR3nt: TGTGCCAGCAGCTTTTTCACAGGGTACTCTGGAAACACCATATATTTT
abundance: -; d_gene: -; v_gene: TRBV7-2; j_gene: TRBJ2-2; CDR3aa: CASSDPGQSPGELFF; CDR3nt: TGTGCCAGCAGCGACCCGGGACAAAGCCCCGGGGAGCTGTTTTTT
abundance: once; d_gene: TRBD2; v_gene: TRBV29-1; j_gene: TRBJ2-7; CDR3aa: CSVDQAGGGEQYF; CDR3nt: TGCAGCGTTGATCAAGCGGGAGGAGGGGAGCAGTACTTC
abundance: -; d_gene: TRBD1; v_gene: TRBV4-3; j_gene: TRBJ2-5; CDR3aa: CASSRRTGFETQYF; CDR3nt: TGCGCCAGCAGCCGGCGGACAGGGTTTGAGACCCAGTACTTC
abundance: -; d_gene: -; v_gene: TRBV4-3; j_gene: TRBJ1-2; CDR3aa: CASSRSQEHYGYTF; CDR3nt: TGCGCCAGCAGCCGGTCACAGGAGCACTATGGCTACACCTTC
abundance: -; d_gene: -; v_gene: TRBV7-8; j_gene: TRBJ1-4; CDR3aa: CASSLGPGNEKLFF; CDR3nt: TGTGCCAGCAGCTTAGGGCCAGGAAATGAAAAACTGTTTTTT
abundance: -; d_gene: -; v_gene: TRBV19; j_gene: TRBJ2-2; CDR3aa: CASSTKSGSTGTNTGELFF; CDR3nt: TGTGCCAGTAGTACGAAATCGGGATCGACAGGAACGAACACCGGGGAGCTGTTTTTT
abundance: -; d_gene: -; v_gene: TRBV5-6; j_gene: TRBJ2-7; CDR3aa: CASSLFHAWSAYEQYF; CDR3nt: TGTGCCAGCAGCTTGTTCCACGCGTGGTCAGCCTACGAGCAGTACTTC